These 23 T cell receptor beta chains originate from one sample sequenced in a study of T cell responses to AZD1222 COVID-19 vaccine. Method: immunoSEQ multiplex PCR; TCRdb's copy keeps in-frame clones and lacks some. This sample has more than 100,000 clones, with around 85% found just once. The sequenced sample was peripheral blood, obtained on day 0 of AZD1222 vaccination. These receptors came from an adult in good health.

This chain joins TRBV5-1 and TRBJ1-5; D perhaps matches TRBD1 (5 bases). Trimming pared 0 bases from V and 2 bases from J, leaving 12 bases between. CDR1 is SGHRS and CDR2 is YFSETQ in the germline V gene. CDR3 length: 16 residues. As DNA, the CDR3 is TGCGCCAGCAGCTTGGGAGGGACGTCGGGCAATCAGCCCCAGCATTTT. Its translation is CASSLGGTSGNQPQHF.

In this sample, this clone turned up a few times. In DNA form, the CDR3 reads TGTGCCAGCAGTGCCGCGGAGATACGGGCAGGAAACACCATATATTTT. Its protein is CASSAAEIRAGNTIYF. This sequence joins TRBV27 and TRBJ1-3; D call uncertain. The germline V gene encodes CDR1 MNHEY and CDR2 SMNVEV (reference sequence). V lost 5 bases to trimming and J lost 4 bases, with 18 bases between them. The CDR3 contains 16 residues.

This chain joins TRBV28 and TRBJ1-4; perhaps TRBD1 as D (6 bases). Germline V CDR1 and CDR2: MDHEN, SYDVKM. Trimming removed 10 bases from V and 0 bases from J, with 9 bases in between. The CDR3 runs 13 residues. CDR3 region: CATQGTTNEKLFF. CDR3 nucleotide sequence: TGTGCCACCCAGGGGACAACTAATGAAAAACTGTTTTTT.

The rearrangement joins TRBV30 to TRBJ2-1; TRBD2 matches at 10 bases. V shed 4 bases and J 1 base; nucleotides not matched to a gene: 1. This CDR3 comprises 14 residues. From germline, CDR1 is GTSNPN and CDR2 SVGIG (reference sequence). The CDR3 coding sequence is TGTGCCTGGACTAGCGGGAGTTCCTACAATGAGCAGTTCTTC. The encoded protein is CAWTSGSSYNEQFF.

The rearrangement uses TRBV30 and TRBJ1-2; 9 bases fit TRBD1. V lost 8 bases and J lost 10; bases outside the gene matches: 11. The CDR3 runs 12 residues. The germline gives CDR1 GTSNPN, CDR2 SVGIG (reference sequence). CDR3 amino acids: CAGGQGTPNYTF. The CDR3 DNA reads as TGTGCCGGCGGACAGGGGACACCCAACTACACCTTC.

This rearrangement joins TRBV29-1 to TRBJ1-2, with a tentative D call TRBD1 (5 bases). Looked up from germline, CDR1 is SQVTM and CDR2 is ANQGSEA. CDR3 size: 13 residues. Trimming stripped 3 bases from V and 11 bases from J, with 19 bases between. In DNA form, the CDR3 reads TGCAGCGTTGATTACGGGGCTACCGGGGTATACACCTTC. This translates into CSVDYGATGVYTF. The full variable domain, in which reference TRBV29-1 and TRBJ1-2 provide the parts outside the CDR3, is SAVISQKPSRDICQRGTSLTIQCQVDSQVTMMFWYRQQPGQSLTLIATANQGSEATYESGFVIDKFPISRPNLTFSTLTVSNMSPEDSSIYLCSVDYGATGVYTFGSGTRLTVV.

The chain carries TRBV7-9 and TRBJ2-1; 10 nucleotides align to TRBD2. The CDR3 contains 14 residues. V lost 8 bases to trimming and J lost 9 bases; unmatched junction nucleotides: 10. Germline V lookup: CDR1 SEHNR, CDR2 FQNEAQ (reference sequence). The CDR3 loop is CASPGSSGSPEQFF. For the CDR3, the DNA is TGTGCCAGCCCGGGGTCTAGCGGGAGCCCTGAGCAGTTCTTC.

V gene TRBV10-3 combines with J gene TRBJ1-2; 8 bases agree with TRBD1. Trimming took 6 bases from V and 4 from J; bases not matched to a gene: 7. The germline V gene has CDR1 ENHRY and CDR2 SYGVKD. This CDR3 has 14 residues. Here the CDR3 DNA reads TGTGCCATCAGGCCGGGACAGGCCGGCTATGGCTACACCTTC. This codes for CAIRPGQAGYGYTF.

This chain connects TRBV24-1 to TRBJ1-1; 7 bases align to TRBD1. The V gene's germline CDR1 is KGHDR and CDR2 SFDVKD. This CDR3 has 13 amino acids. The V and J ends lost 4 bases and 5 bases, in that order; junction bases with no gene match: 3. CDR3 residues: CATSDLDRTEAFF. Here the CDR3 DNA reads TGTGCCACCAGTGACCTGGACAGGACTGAAGCTTTCTTT.

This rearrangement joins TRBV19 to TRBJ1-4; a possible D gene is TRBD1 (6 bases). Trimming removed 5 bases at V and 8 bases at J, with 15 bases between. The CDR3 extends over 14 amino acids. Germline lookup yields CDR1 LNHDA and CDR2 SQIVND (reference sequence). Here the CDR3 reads CASSLAGTHEKLFF. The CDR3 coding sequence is TGTGCCAGTAGTCTCGCCGGGACACACGAAAAACTGTTTTTT.

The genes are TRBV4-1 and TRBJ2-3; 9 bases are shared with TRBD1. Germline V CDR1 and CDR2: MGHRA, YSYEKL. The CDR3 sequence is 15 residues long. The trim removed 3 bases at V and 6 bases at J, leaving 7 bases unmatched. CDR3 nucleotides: TGCGCCAGCAGCCACTCCGGGACAGGGACGGATACGCAGTATTTT. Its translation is CASSHSGTGTDTQYF.

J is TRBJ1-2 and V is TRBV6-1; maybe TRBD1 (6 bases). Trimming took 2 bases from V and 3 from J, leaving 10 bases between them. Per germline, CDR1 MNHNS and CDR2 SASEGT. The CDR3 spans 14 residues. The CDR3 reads CASSEIPGDYGYTF. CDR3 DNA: TGTGCCAGCAGTGAAATTCCAGGGGACTATGGCTACACCTTC.

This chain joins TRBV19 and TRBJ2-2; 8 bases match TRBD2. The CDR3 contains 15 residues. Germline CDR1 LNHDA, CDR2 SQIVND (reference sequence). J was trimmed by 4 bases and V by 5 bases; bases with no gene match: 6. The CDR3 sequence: CASSPLAGGTGELFF. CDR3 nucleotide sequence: TGTGCCAGTAGTCCCCTAGCGGGTGGCACCGGGGAGCTGTTTTTT.

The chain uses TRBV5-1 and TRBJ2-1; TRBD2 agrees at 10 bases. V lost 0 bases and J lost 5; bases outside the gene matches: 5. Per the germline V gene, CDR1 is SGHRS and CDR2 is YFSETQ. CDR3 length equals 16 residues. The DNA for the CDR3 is TGCGCCAGCAGCTTGGGAAGTCTAGCGGGAGACAATGAGCAGTTCTTC. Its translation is CASSLGSLAGDNEQFF.

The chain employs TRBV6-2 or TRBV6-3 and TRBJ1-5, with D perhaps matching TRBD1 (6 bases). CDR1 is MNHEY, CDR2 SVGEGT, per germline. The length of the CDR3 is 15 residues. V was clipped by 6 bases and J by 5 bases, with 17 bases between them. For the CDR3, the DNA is TGTGCCAGCAGCTTATCGAGGGGGAGGGATCAGCCCCAGCATTTT. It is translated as CASSLSRGRDQPQHF.

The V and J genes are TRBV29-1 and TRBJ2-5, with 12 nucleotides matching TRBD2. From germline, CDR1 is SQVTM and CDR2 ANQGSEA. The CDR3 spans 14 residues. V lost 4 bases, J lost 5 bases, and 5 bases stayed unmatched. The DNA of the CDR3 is TGCAGCGTTGCGACTAGCGGGAGAGGGGAGACCCAGTACTTC. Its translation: CSVATSGRGETQYF.

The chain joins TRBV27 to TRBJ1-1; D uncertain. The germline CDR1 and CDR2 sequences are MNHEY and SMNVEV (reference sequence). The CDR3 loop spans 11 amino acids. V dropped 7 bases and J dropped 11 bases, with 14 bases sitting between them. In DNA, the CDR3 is TGTGCCAGCATAGAGAGGGATTGGGCTTTCTTT. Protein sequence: CASIERDWAFF.

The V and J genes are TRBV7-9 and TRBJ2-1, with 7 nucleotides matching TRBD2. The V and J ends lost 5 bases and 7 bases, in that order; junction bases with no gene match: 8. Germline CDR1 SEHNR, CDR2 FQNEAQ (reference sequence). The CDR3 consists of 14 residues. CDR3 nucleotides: TGTGCCAGCAGCCCAGACGGGAGGTTTAATGAGCAGTTCTTC. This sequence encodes CASSPDGRFNEQFF.

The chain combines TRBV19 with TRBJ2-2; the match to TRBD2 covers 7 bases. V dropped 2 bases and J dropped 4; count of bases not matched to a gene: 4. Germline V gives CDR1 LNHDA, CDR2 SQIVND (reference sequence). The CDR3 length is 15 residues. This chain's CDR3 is CASSISAGVTGELFF. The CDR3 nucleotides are TGTGCCAGTAGTATATCCGCGGGAGTCACCGGGGAGCTGTTTTTT. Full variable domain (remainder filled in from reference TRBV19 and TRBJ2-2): DGGITQSPKYLFRKEGQNVTLSCEQNLNHDAMYWYRQDPGQGLRLIYYSQIVNDFQKGDIAEGYSVSREKKESFPLTVTSAQKNPTAFYLCASSISAGVTGELFFGEGSRLTVL.

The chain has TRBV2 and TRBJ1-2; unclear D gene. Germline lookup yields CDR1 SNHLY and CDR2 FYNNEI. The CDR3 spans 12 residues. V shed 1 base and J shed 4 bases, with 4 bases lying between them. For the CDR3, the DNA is TGTGCCAGCAGTGAAGGGTTCTATGGCTACACCTTC. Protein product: CASSEGFYGYTF.

The CDR3 coding sequence is TGTGCCAGTAGTACCGGGACAGGGGGCGCGGGGAGAGAAAAACTGTTTTTT. Its protein product is CASSTGTGGAGREKLFF. V usage is TRBV19 and J usage is TRBJ1-4, with TRBD1 identical over 12 bases. This CDR3 region has 17 residues. V was clipped by 4 bases and J by 8 bases; unmatched bases: 11. Germline lookup yields CDR1 LNHDA and CDR2 SQIVND (reference sequence). The variable domain in full, completed from reference TRBV19 and TRBJ1-4, reads DGGITQSPKYLFRKEGQNVTLSCEQNLNHDAMYWYRQDPGQGLRLIYYSQIVNDFQKGDIAEGYSVSREKKESFPLTVTSAQKNPTAFYLCASSTGTGGAGREKLFFGSGTQLSVL.

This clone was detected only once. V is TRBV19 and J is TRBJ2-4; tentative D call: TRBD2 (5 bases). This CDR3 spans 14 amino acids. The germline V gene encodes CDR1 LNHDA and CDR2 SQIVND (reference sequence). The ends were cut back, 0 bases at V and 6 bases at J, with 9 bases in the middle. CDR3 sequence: CASSIDRGVNIQYF. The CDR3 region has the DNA TGTGCCAGTAGTATAGACCGGGGAGTAAACATTCAGTACTTC.

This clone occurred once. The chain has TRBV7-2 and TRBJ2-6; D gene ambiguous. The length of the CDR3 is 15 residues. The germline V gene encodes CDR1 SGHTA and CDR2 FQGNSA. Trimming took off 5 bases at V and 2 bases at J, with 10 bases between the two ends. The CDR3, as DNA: TGTGCCAGCAGCGTCCGGCGGACTGGGGCCAACGTCCTGACTTTC. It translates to CASSVRRTGANVLTF. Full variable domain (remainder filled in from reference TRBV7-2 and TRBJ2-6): GAGVSQSPSNKVTEKGKDVELRCDPISGHTALYWYRQSLGQGLEFLIYFQGNSAPDKSGLPSDRFSAERTGGSVSTLTIQRTQQEDSAVYLCASSVRRTGANVLTFGAGSRLTVL.